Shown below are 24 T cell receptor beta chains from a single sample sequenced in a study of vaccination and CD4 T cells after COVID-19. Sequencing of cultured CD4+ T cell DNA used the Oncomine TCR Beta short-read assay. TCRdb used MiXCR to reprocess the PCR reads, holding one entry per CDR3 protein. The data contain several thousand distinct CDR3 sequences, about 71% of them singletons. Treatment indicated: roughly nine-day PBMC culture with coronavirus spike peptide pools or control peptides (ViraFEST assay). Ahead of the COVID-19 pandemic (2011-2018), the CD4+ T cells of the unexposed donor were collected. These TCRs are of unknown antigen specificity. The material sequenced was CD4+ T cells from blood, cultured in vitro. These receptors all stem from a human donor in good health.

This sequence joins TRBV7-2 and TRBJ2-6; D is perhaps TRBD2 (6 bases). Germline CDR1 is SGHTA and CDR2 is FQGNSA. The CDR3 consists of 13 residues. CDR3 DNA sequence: TGTGCAGAAGCGGGCTCTGGGGCCAACGTCCTGACTTTC. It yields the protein CAEAGSGANVLTF.

The CDR3 DNA sequence: TGTGCCAGCAGTTGGGGCTATGGCTACACCTTC. It encodes CASSWGYGYTF. This chain joins TRBV25-1 and TRBJ1-2; no clear D. V was cut by 5 bases and J by 4 bases, with 5 bases left in between. The CDR3 loop spans 11 amino acids. The germline gives CDR1 MGHDK, CDR2 SYGVNS.

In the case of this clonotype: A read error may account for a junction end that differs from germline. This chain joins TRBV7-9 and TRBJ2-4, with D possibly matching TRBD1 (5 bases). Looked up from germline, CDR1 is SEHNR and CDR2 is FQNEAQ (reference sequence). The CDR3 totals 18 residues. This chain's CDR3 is CASSLGRTQPVAKNIQYF. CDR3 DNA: TGCGCCAGCAGCTTGGGGCGGACCCAACCTGTAGCCAAAAACATTCAGTACTTC. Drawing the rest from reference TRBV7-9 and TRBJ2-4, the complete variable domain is DTGVSQNPRHKITKRGQNVTFRCDPISEHNRLYWYRQTLGQGPEFLTYFQNEAQLEKSRLLSDRFSAERPKGSFSTLEIQRTEQGDSAMYLCASSLGRTQPVAKNIQYFGAGTRLSVL.

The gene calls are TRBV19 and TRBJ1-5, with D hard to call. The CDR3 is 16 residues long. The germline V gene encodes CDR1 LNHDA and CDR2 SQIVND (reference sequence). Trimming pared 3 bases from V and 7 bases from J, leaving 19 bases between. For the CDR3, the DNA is TGTGCCAGTAGTATGGGTCAAGGGAGAGGACGGCAGCCCCAGCATTTT. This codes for CASSMGQGRGRQPQHF.

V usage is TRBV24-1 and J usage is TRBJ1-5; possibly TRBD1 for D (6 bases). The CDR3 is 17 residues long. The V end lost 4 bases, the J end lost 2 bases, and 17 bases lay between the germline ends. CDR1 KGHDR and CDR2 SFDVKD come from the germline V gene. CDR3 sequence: CATSESTGSSGNQPQHF. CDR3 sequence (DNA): TGTGCCACCAGTGAGTCAACAGGGTCTTCAGGCAATCAGCCCCAGCATTTT.

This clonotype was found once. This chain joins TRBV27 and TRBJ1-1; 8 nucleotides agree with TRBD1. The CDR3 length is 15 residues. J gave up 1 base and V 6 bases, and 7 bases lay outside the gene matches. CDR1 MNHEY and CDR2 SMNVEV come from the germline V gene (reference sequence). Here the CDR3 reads CASRQETGGNTEAFF. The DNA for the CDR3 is TGTGCCAGCAGACAGGAAACAGGGGGGAACACTGAAGCTTTCTTT.

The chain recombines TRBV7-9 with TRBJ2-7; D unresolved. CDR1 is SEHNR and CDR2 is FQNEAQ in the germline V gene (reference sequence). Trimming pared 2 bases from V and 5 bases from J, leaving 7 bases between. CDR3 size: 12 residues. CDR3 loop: CASSLLGNEQYF. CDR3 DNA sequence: TGTGCCAGCAGCTTACTGGGGAACGAGCAGTACTTC.

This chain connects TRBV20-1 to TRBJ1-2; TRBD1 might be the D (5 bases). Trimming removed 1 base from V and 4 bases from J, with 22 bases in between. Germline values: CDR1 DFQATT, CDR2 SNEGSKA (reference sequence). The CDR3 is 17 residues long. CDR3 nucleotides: TGCAGTGCTAGAGGAGGGGCAGTGGAAGTGGGACTCTATGGCTACACCTTC. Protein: CSARGGAVEVGLYGYTF.

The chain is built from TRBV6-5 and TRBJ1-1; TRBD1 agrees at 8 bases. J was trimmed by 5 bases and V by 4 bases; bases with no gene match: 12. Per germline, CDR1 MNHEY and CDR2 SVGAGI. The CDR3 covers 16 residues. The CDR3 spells CASSLKTGTGNTEAFF. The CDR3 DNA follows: TGTGCCAGCAGTTTAAAAACCGGGACAGGAAATACTGAAGCTTTCTTT.

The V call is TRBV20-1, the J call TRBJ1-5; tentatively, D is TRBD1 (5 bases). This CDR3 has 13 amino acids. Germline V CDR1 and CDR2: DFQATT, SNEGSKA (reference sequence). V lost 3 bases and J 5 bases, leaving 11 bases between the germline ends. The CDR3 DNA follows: TGCAGTGCTAGTCTACAGGTTGATCAGCCCCAGCATTTT. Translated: CSASLQVDQPQHF.

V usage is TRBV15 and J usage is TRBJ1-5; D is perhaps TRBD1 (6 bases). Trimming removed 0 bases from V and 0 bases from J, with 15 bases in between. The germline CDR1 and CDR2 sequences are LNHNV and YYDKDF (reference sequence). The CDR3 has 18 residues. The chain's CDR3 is CATSRDLAQGVSNQPQHF. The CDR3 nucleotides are TGTGCCACCAGCAGAGATTTGGCACAGGGCGTTAGCAATCAGCCCCAGCATTTT.

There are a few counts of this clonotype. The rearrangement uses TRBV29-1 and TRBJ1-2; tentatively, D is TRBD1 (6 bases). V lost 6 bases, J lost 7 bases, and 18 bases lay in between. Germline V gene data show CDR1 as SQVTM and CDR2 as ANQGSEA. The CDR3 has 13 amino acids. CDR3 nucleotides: TGCAGCGTCGCACTTGGGGGGCTTGGTGGCTACACCTTC. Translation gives CSVALGGLGGYTF. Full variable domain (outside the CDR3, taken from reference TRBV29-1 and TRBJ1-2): SAVISQKPSRDICQRGTSLTIQCQVDSQVTMMFWYRQQPGQSLTLIATANQGSEATYESGFVIDKFPISRPNLTFSTLTVSNMSPEDSSIYLCSVALGGLGGYTFGSGTRLTVV.

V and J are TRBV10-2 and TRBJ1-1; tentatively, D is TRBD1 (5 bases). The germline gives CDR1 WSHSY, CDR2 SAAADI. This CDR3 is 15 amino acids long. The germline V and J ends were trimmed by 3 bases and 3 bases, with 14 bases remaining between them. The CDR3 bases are TGCGCCAGCAGTGAACAGGCTGGAAGGTACACTGAAGCTTTCTTT. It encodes CASSEQAGRYTEAFF.

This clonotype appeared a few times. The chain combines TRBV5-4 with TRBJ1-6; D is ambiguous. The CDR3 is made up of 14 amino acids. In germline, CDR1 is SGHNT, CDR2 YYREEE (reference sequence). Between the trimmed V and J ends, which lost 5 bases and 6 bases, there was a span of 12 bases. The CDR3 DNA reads TGTGCCAGCAGTGTGGCGGCTACTAATTCACCCCTCCACTTT. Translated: CASSVAATNSPLHF.

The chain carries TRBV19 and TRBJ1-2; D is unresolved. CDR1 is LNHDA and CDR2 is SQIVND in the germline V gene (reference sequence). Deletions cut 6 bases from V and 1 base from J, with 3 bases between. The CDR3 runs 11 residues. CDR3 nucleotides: TGTGCCAGTAGCAGTAACTATGGCTACACCTTC. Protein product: CASSSNYGYTF.

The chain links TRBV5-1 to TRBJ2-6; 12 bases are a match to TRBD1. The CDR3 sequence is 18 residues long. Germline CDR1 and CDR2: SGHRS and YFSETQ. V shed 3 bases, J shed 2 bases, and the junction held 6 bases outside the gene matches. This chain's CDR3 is CASSSLGQGAPGANVLTF. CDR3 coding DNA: TGCGCCAGCAGCTCGCTGGGACAGGGGGCGCCTGGGGCCAACGTCCTGACTTTC.

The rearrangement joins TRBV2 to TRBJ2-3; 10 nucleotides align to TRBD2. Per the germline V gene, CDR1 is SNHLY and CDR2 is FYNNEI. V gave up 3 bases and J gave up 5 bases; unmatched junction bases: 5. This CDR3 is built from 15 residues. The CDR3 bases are TGTGCCAGCAGTGAGGGACTAGCGTCTGGAGATACGCAGTATTTT. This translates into CASSEGLASGDTQYF.

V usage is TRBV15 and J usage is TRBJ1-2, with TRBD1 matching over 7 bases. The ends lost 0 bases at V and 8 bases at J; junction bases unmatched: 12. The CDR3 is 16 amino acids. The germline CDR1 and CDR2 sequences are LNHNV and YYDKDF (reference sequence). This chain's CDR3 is CATSRDSLDRVGGYTF. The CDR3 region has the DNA TGTGCCACCAGCAGAGATTCCCTTGACAGGGTCGGCGGCTACACCTTC.

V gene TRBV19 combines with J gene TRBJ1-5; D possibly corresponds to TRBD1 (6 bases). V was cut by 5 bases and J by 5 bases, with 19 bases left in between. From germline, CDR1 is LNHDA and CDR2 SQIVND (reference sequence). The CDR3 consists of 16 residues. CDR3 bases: TGTGCCAGTAGTGGAGGGACCCCGGGACATTATCAGCCCCAGCATTTT. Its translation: CASSGGTPGHYQPQHF.

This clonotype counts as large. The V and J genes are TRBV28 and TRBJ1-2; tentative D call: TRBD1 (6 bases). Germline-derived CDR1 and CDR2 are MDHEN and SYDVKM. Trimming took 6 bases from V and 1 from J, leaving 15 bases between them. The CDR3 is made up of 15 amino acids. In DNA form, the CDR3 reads TGTGCCAGCAGACTACAGGGTACTCTTAACTATGGCTACACCTTC. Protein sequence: CASRLQGTLNYGYTF.

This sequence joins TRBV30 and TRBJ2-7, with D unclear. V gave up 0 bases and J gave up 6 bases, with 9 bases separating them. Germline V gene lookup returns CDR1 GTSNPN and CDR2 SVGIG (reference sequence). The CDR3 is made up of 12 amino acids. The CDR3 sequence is CAWSVGASEQYF. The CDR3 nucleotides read TGTGCCTGGAGTGTTGGAGCGAGCGAGCAGTACTTC. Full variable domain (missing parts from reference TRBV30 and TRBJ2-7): SQTIHQWPATLVQPVGSPLSLECTVEGTSNPNLYWYRQAAGRGLQLLFYSVGIGQISSEVPQNLSASRPQDRQFILSSKKLLLSDSGFYLCAWSVGASEQYFGPGTRLTVT.

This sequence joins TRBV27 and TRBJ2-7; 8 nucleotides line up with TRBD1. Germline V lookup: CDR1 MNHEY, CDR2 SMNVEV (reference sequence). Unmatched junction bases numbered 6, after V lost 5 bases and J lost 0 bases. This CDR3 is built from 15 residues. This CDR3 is CASSPWTGISYEQYF. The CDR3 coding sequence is TGTGCCAGCAGTCCGTGGACAGGGATCTCCTACGAGCAGTACTTC.

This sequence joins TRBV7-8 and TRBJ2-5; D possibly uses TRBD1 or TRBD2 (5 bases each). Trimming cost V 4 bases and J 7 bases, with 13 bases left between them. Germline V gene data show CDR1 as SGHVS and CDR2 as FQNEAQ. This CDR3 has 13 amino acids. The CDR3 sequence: CASSYRTGRTQYF. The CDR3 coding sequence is TGTGCCAGCAGCTACAGGACGGGGCGGACCCAGTACTTC.

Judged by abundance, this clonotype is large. As DNA, the CDR3 is TGCAGTGCAAGCCCCGGGACACCCCGAGGACTGTTTTTT. Amino acid sequence: CSASPGTPRGLFF. The chain employs TRBV20-1 and TRBJ1-4; D is perhaps TRBD1 (6 bases). Trimming shortened V by 6 bases and J by 13 bases, and 21 bases separated the two germline ends. The CDR3 spans 13 residues. Germline V gives CDR1 DFQATT, CDR2 SNEGSKA (reference sequence).